This T cell receptor beta chain originates from a study of human T cells and chemical hapten exposure. Study summary: Chiefly female patients presented with alopecia areata, totalis or universalis. TCR yields per sample varied mostly from small pooled library volume differences. Study-wide results and caveats: Alopecia in the donors means their immune response may deviate from healthy people's.

V shed 5 bases and J shed 2 bases, with 12 bases lying between them. The CDR3 sequence is 14 residues long. Time point indicated: patch test 1, 2 weeks after DPC sensitization. Treatment in this sample: therapeutic diphenylcyclopropenone sensitization with weekly scalp DPC. In this sample, this clonotype turned up many times. Its target is not known. Original processing methods: Individual samples carried between roughly 23,224 and 690,600 TCRs, with about 88,000 as the median. Each CDR3 protein is one row after TCRdb ran MiXCR on the RACE reads. TCRdb assigned the V and J calls; the authors' analysis was not used. Of about 110,000 distinct CDR3 sequences listed, about 10% are singletons.

The TCR sequence derives from a woman in her 40s with alopecia areata. Some clones in this sample may be carry-over from other donors' samples. The chain couples TRBV12-3 or TRBV12-4 to TRBJ1-1; D not resolved. The sample in question was whole blood, obtained in connection with sensitization to the hapten diphenylcyclopropenone (DPC). CDR3 sequence: CASSPPGFNTEAFF. The DNA of the CDR3 is TGTGCCAGCAGTCCCCCGGGGTTTAACACTGAAGCTTTCTTT.